This T cell receptor beta chain was profiled in a study of cytomegalovirus exposure and HLA in healthy donors. The PCR employed 60 Vbeta primers together with 13 Jbeta primers. The method was immunoSEQ multiplex PCR; TCRdb's version includes in-frame clones alone and lacks a portion of them. The data hold around 180,000 clones, with 80% observed a single time. Germline V gives CDR1 LGHNA, CDR2 YNFKEQ. V dropped 1 base and J dropped 0 bases, with 6 bases sitting between them. The CDR3 length is 14 residues. The origin of this receptor is a young man in good health and CMV-seropositive. Sequenced material: PBMCs. The rearrangement links TRBV4-2 to TRBJ1-1, with no clear D. The CDR3 sequence is CASSQGGLNTEAFF. Here the CDR3 DNA reads TGTGCCAGCAGCCAAGGAGGGTTGAACACTGAAGCTTTCTTT.